Following are 25 T cell receptor beta chains from one sample sequenced in a study of CD8+ T cells in alopecia areata. RNA was isolated and reverse transcribed to cDNA, the sequencing template. Assay: immunoSEQ multiplex PCR; the TCRdb copy retains only in-frame clones and omits some. The sample lists 55,000 to 65,000 clones, about 44% seen once, with just over 50% in the top ten. Sequencing input: NKG2D-low CD8+ T cells sorted from blood. The receptors derive from a human donor with alopecia areata.

This clone was recorded only once. The chain links TRBV9 to TRBJ2-7, with TRBD1 as a possible D gene (6 bases). Germline V gives CDR1 SGDLS, CDR2 YYNGEE. CDR3 size: 14 residues. V was clipped by 3 bases and J by 3 bases, with 13 bases between them. CDR3 in DNA: TGTGCCAGCAGCGCCCGACAGGCGGACTACGAGCAGTACTTC. As protein: CASSARQADYEQYF.

The chain links TRBV27 to TRBJ1-1; D may be TRBD1 (6 bases). The germline V and J ends were trimmed by 5 bases and 4 bases, with 17 bases remaining between them. CDR3 size: 15 residues. CDR1 is MNHEY and CDR2 is SMNVEV in the germline V gene (reference sequence). Here the CDR3 reads CASSPQGQLSTEAFF. CDR3 in DNA: TGTGCCAGCAGTCCCCAGGGACAATTGAGCACTGAAGCTTTCTTT.

CDR3 sequence: CASSLTGGANTGELFF. As DNA, the CDR3 is TGCGCCAGCAGCCTAACGGGAGGGGCAAACACCGGGGAGCTGTTTTTT. The chain combines TRBV4-3 with TRBJ2-2, with 8 bases lining up with TRBD2. With V trimmed by 4 bases and J by 2 bases, 6 bases remained unmatched. Germline CDR1 LGHNA, CDR2 YSLEER. This CDR3 region has 16 residues.

The rearrangement uses TRBV29-1 and TRBJ2-3, with 16 bases lining up with TRBD2. V lost 3 bases to trimming and J lost 2 bases; unmatched junction nucleotides: 5. The CDR3 runs 17 residues. Germline loops: CDR1 SQVTM, CDR2 ANQGSEA. In nucleotides, the CDR3 is TGCAGCGTTGATGGGACTAGCGGGAGGGGCCCCACAGATACGCAGTATTTT. It yields the protein CSVDGTSGRGPTDTQYF.

This clone was detected only a few times. The chain combines TRBV7-9 with TRBJ2-7, with TRBD2 matching over 13 bases. The junction had 10 bases not matched to a gene; V was cut back by 5 bases and J by 6 bases. The CDR3 totals 16 residues. Per the germline V gene, CDR1 is SEHNR and CDR2 is FQNEAQ (reference sequence). CDR3 nucleotides: TGTGCCAGCAGCATTACTCCGGGACTAGCGGGATCCGAGCAGTACTTC. It specifies CASSITPGLAGSEQYF.

Only a few counts were recorded for this clone. The chain carries TRBV7-9 and TRBJ2-2; D gene ambiguous. Germline CDR1 reads SEHNR; CDR2 reads FQNEAQ (reference sequence). V lost 5 bases, J lost 5 bases, and 9 bases lay in between. This CDR3 has 13 residues. CDR3 sequence reads: CASSLPPTGELFF. The CDR3 nucleotides are TGTGCCAGCAGCCTCCCCCCAACCGGGGAGCTGTTTTTT.

The CDR3 loop is CASSDGQGLGNTDTQYF. As DNA, the CDR3 is TGTGCCAGCAGCGACGGACAGGGGCTGGGGAACACAGATACGCAGTATTTT. J is TRBJ2-3 and V is TRBV9, with 9 bases matching TRBD1. Germline CDR1 reads SGDLS; CDR2 reads YYNGEE. CDR3 length: 17 amino acids. With V trimmed by 3 bases and J by 2 bases, 10 bases remained unmatched.

This chain links TRBV9 with TRBJ2-1, with D uncertain. The CDR3 totals 13 residues. In germline, CDR1 is SGDLS, CDR2 YYNGEE. Trimming took off 3 bases at V and 8 bases at J, with 12 bases between the two ends. The CDR3 DNA is TGTGCCAGCAGCGCCCCCGTGATCGATGAGCAGTTCTTC. Translation gives CASSAPVIDEQFF.

This clone was recorded a few times. The chain uses TRBV19 and TRBJ2-1, with 9 bases lining up with TRBD1. Germline CDR1 is LNHDA and CDR2 is SQIVND (reference sequence). Trimming removed 5 bases from V and 9 bases from J; junction bases left unmatched: 5. The CDR3 is 13 amino acids. The CDR3 region has the DNA TGTGCCAGTAGTCCAGGACAGGGGTCTGAGCAGTTCTTC. It codes for CASSPGQGSEQFF.

This clone was observed a handful of times. This rearrangement joins TRBV19 to TRBJ1-1; D might be TRBD1 (5 bases). From germline, CDR1 is LNHDA and CDR2 SQIVND (reference sequence). The CDR3 runs 13 residues. The V end lost 8 bases, the J end lost 0 bases, and 10 bases lay between the germline ends. Here the CDR3 reads CASEGWMNTEAFF. In DNA form, the CDR3 reads TGTGCCAGTGAGGGGTGGATGAACACTGAAGCTTTCTTT.

This clone showed up just a few times. Other DNA sequences of this sample code for an identical CDR3. The J gene is TRBJ2-7, the V gene TRBV27, with D hard to call. Per germline, CDR1 MNHEY and CDR2 SMNVEV (reference sequence). V lost 5 bases to trimming and J lost 4 bases, with 9 bases between them. This CDR3 comprises 12 residues. CDR3 residues: CASSPGPYEQYF. DNA of the CDR3: TGTGCCAGCAGTCCCGGACCTTACGAGCAGTACTTC.

The chain recombines TRBV7-9 with TRBJ2-7; D not certain. The V and J ends lost 7 bases and 3 bases respectively, with 13 bases between them. The CDR3 loop spans 13 amino acids. Germline loops: CDR1 SEHNR, CDR2 FQNEAQ (reference sequence). CDR3 protein: CASTYNDFYEQYF. The CDR3 DNA sequence: TGTGCCAGCACCTATAACGACTTCTACGAGCAGTACTTC.

This clone was counted only a few times. V is TRBV6-5 and J is TRBJ2-2; TRBD1 agrees at 7 bases. The CDR3 consists of 15 residues. The J segment lost 4 bases and the V segment lost 5 bases, leaving 7 bases of the junction unmatched. Germline CDR1 is MNHEY and CDR2 is SVGAGI. The CDR3 is CASSTTGAATGELFF. The CDR3 region has the DNA TGTGCCAGCAGTACAACAGGGGCTGCCACCGGGGAGCTGTTTTTT.

The chain combines TRBV7-9 with TRBJ2-7, with TRBD1 matching over 7 bases. Germline-derived CDR1 and CDR2 are SEHNR and FQNEAQ (reference sequence). The CDR3 covers 15 residues. The V gene end was trimmed by 4 bases and the J gene end by 4 bases; junction bases not matched to a gene: 10. The CDR3: CASSSSSGQLYEQYF. The DNA of the CDR3 is TGTGCCAGCAGCTCTTCGTCGGGACAGCTATACGAGCAGTACTTC.

The V call is TRBV2, the J call TRBJ2-7; tentatively, D is TRBD2 (5 bases). From germline, CDR1 is SNHLY and CDR2 FYNNEI. Between the trimmed V and J ends, which lost 5 bases and 0 bases, there was a span of 8 bases. This CDR3 region has 13 residues. The CDR3 loop reads CASSRGFSYEQYF. The CDR3, as DNA: TGTGCCAGCAGTCGCGGGTTCTCCTACGAGCAGTACTTC.

The chain joins TRBV9 to TRBJ2-4; TRBD2 is a possible D gene (6 bases). Germline CDR1 reads SGDLS; CDR2 reads YYNGEE. V was clipped by 3 bases and J by 0 bases, with 7 bases between them. This CDR3 is built from 14 residues. DNA of the CDR3: TGTGCCAGCAGCGCGGGACTAGCCAAAAACATTCAGTACTTC. As protein: CASSAGLAKNIQYF.

In its sample, this clone was seen a few times. This sequence joins TRBV5-6 and TRBJ2-7; D not resolved. The CDR3 is 12 residues long. V lost 4 bases to trimming and J lost 6 bases, with 11 bases between them. CDR1 is SGHDT and CDR2 is YYEEEE in the germline V gene. CDR3 nucleotides: TGTGCCAGCAGCGATCAGGATCGCGAGCAGTACTTC. As protein: CASSDQDREQYF. The full variable domain, rest sourced from reference TRBV5-6 and TRBJ2-7, is DAGVTQSPTHLIKTRGQQVTLRCSPKSGHDTVSWYQQALGQGPQFIFQYYEEEERQRGNFPDRFSGHQFPNYSSELNVNALLLGDSALYLCASSDQDREQYFGPGTRLTVT.

This clone has a handful of counts. V gene TRBV7-9 combines with J gene TRBJ1-2; possible D gene TRBD1, 6 bases. Per germline, CDR1 SEHNR and CDR2 FQNEAQ (reference sequence). CDR3 length equals 13 residues. V was clipped by 3 bases and J by 4 bases, with 9 bases between them. For the CDR3, the DNA is TGTGCCAGCAGCTTTACGGACAGCTATGGCTACACCTTC. Protein: CASSFTDSYGYTF. The full variable domain, its missing parts supplied by reference TRBV7-9 and TRBJ1-2, is DTGVSQNPRHKITKRGQNVTFRCDPISEHNRLYWYRQTLGQGPEFLTYFQNEAQLEKSRLLSDRFSAERPKGSFSTLEIQRTEQGDSAMYLCASSFTDSYGYTFGSGTRLTVV.

The chain employs TRBV9 and TRBJ2-3; perhaps D is TRBD1 or TRBD2 (5 bases each). V shed 1 base and J shed 3 bases, with 9 bases lying between them. CDR3 length equals 14 residues. CDR1 SGDLS and CDR2 YYNGEE come from the germline V gene. The CDR3 protein is CASSVQGETDTQYF. The CDR3 DNA reads TGTGCCAGCAGCGTACAAGGGGAGACAGATACGCAGTATTTT.

This chain joins TRBV9 and TRBJ2-6; D not resolved. Per the germline V gene, CDR1 is SGDLS and CDR2 is YYNGEE. Deletions cut 1 base from V and 0 bases from J, with 23 bases between. This CDR3 spans 21 amino acids. For the CDR3, the DNA is TGTGCCAGCAGCGTAAACCACGACCTTCCCGATCGCAGCTCTGGGGCCAACGTCCTGACTTTC. Translated: CASSVNHDLPDRSSGANVLTF.

The V call is TRBV7-8, the J call TRBJ2-7, with 9 bases matching TRBD2. CDR1 is SGHVS, CDR2 FQNEAQ, per germline. This CDR3 is built from 16 residues. The J segment lost 0 bases and the V segment lost 5 bases, leaving 8 bases of the junction unmatched. Here the CDR3 reads CASSPRAGGYSYEQYF. In DNA, the CDR3 is TGTGCCAGCAGCCCCCGCGCGGGAGGGTACTCCTACGAGCAGTACTTC.

The table lists this clone with a few counts. V is TRBV6-5 and J is TRBJ1-1; no definite D call. Trimming shortened V by 4 bases and J by 4 bases, and 13 bases separated the two germline ends. Germline values: CDR1 MNHEY, CDR2 SVGAGI. The CDR3 is 14 amino acids. Here the CDR3 reads CASSFQPTVTEAFF. CDR3 in DNA: TGTGCCAGCAGTTTTCAGCCGACGGTCACTGAAGCTTTCTTT.

The J gene is TRBJ2-5, the V gene TRBV7-9; 12 bases match TRBD2. Germline V CDR1 and CDR2: SEHNR, FQNEAQ (reference sequence). Trimming took 4 bases from V and 4 from J; bases not matched to a gene: 10. This CDR3 comprises 17 residues. The CDR3 bases are TGTGCCAGCAGCTCCCCGACTAGCGGGAGTTCACGAGAGACCCAGTACTTC. It yields the protein CASSSPTSGSSRETQYF.

The chain joins TRBV2 to TRBJ2-4; D is undetermined. The germline V gene has CDR1 SNHLY and CDR2 FYNNEI. This CDR3 is built from 16 residues. V lost 1 base to trimming and J lost 1 base, with 11 bases between them. In DNA form, the CDR3 reads TGTGCCAGCAGTGAAGGTTACCCTCCGGCCAAAAACATTCAGTACTTC. Translating it yields CASSEGYPPAKNIQYF.

This clone has only a few counts. The V call is TRBV7-9, the J call TRBJ1-6; D might be TRBD1 (5 bases). This CDR3 is built from 14 residues. Trimming cost V 5 bases and J 8 bases, with 13 bases left between them. Germline loops: CDR1 SEHNR, CDR2 FQNEAQ (reference sequence). The CDR3: CASSPTLGDSPLHF. As DNA, the CDR3 is TGTGCCAGCAGCCCAACGCTGGGGGATTCACCCCTCCACTTT.